The rows below give T cell receptor beta chains drawn from one sample of a study of response to subunit inactivated influenza vaccine. One entry per CDR3 protein results from TCRdb running MiXCR on the RT-PCR reads. Found here are fewer than 600,000 distinct CDR3 sequences, around 7.9% of them singletons; the top ten hold around 13%. Source: PBMCs from blood, taken approximately 25 months after vaccination. Receptors originate from a man aged 50 to 69 who received an inactivated influenza vaccine. CDR3s include the opening cysteine and the closing phenylalanine or tryptophan. D genes are given only for firm matches. Size values are once, few and many counts, or a class for expanded clones, and some rows have none.

V gene: TRBV5-1
D gene: .
clone size: .
J gene: TRBJ1-5
CDR3 protein: CASSPDLMGPQHF
CDR3 DNA: TGCGCCAGCAGCCCAGACTTGATGGGGCCCCAGCATTTT

V gene: TRBV3-1
D gene: .
clone size: .
J gene: TRBJ2-5
CDR3 protein: CASSQDSRKTQYF
CDR3 DNA: TGTGCCAGCAGCCAAGATTCCCGGAAGACCCAGTACTTC

V gene: TRBV6-2/TRBV6-3
D gene: .
clone size: few
J gene: TRBJ2-7
CDR3 protein: CASSRGDRPAGGEQYF
CDR3 DNA: TGTGCCAGCAGCCGGGGGGACAGGCCCGCTGGGGGCGAGCAGTACTTC

V gene: TRBV12-3/TRBV12-4
D gene: .
clone size: many
J gene: TRBJ1-2
CDR3 protein: CASSPFLDPGTDGYTF
CDR3 DNA: TGTGCCAGCAGTCCCTTCCTTGACCCCGGTACGGATGGCTACACCTTC

V gene: TRBV6-5
D gene: TRBD1
clone size: few
J gene: TRBJ1-2
CDR3 protein: CASSYSDRGGYGYTF
CDR3 DNA: TGTGCCAGCAGTTACTCGGACAGGGGAGGCTATGGCTACACCTTC

V gene: TRBV7-3
D gene: .
clone size: many
J gene: TRBJ1-1
CDR3 protein: CASSLSGSTEAFF
CDR3 DNA: TGTGCCAGCAGCCTATCAGGTAGCACTGAAGCTTTCTTT

V gene: TRBV5-1
D gene: .
clone size: .
J gene: TRBJ1-2
CDR3 protein: CASSLANVYTF
CDR3 DNA: TGCGCCAGCAGCTTAGCTAATGTCTACACCTTC

V gene: TRBV12-3/TRBV12-4
D gene: .
clone size: few
J gene: TRBJ2-3
CDR3 protein: CASSWRDTQYF
CDR3 DNA: TGTGCCAGCAGTTGGCGGGATACGCAGTATTTT

V gene: TRBV6-1
D gene: .
clone size: many
J gene: TRBJ1-2
CDR3 protein: CATLGRGIYGYTF
CDR3 DNA: TGTGCCACCTTAGGGCGCGGAATCTATGGCTACACCTTC

V gene: TRBV7-2
D gene: .
clone size: .
J gene: TRBJ2-7
CDR3 protein: CASSLGEGFRQAYF
CDR3 DNA: TGTGCCAGCAGCTTAGGTGAAGGGTTCCGACAGGCGTACTTC

V gene: TRBV20-1
D gene: .
clone size: .
J gene: TRBJ2-1
CDR3 protein: CSAGPSMRSSYNEQFF
CDR3 DNA: TGCAGTGCTGGCCCTTCGATGAGGAGCTCCTACAATGAGCAGTTCTTC

V gene: TRBV12-3/TRBV12-4
D gene: .
clone size: many
J gene: TRBJ2-2
CDR3 protein: CASRRENTGELFF
CDR3 DNA: TGTGCCAGCAGGCGAGAGAACACCGGGGAGCTGTTTTTT

V gene: TRBV18
D gene: .
clone size: .
J gene: TRBJ2-3
CDR3 protein: CASSRDGTSTDTQYF
CDR3 DNA: TGTGCCAGCTCACGCGACGGAACTAGCACAGATACGCAGTATTTT

V gene: TRBV12-3/TRBV12-4
D gene: .
clone size: many
J gene: TRBJ1-6
CDR3 protein: CASSLQGGAPLHF
CDR3 DNA: TGTGCCAGCAGTTTACAGGGAGGGGCTCCCCTCCACTTT

V gene: TRBV20-1
D gene: .
clone size: many
J gene: TRBJ2-7
CDR3 protein: CSARSSLASYEQYF
CDR3 DNA: TGCAGTGCTAGATCGTCCCTCGCAAGCTACGAGCAGTACTTC

V gene: TRBV12-3/TRBV12-4
D gene: .
clone size: many
J gene: TRBJ1-1
CDR3 protein: CASSSIETAEAFF
CDR3 DNA: TGTGCCAGCAGTTCCATCGAGACAGCTGAAGCTTTCTTT

V gene: TRBV12-3/TRBV12-4
D gene: TRBD1
clone size: many
J gene: TRBJ1-2
CDR3 protein: CAAGGANYGYTF
CDR3 DNA: TGTGCCGCAGGGGGAGCTAACTATGGCTACACCTTC

V gene: TRBV29-1
D gene: .
clone size: few
J gene: TRBJ1-6
CDR3 protein: CSVAEGQNSPLHF
CDR3 DNA: TGCAGCGTTGCTGAGGGACAAAATTCACCCCTCCACTTT

V gene: TRBV5-5
D gene: .
clone size: few
J gene: TRBJ2-7
CDR3 protein: CASSPPQGPYEQYF
CDR3 DNA: TGTGCCAGCAGCCCTCCACAGGGCCCCTACGAGCAGTACTTC

V gene: TRBV12-3/TRBV12-4
D gene: .
clone size: .
J gene: TRBJ2-1
CDR3 protein: CASRDSSSYNEQFF
CDR3 DNA: TGTGCCAGCAGAGACAGTTCCAGTTACAATGAGCAGTTCTTC

V gene: TRBV4-2
D gene: .
clone size: many
J gene: TRBJ2-4
CDR3 protein: CASSQDSRAIQYF
CDR3 DNA: TGTGCCAGCAGCCAAGATTCGAGGGCAATTCAGTACTTC

V gene: TRBV12-3/TRBV12-4
D gene: .
clone size: .
J gene: TRBJ2-7
CDR3 protein: CASFSHTSEQYF
CDR3 DNA: TGTGCCAGTTTCTCGCATACTAGCGAGCAGTACTTC

V gene: TRBV4-3
D gene: TRBD2
clone size: few
J gene: TRBJ2-7
CDR3 protein: CASSQEQGLAGGFSYEQYF
CDR3 DNA: TGCGCCAGCAGCCAAGAACAGGGACTAGCGGGAGGGTTCTCCTACGAGCAGTACTTC

V gene: TRBV4-2
D gene: .
clone size: many
J gene: TRBJ2-1
CDR3 protein: CASSQESGTYNEQFF
CDR3 DNA: TGTGCCAGCAGCCAAGAGAGCGGAACCTACAATGAGCAGTTCTTC

V gene: TRBV6-2/TRBV6-3
D gene: .
clone size: few
J gene: TRBJ2-1
CDR3 protein: CASGEGGSSYNEQFF
CDR3 DNA: TGTGCCAGCGGGGAAGGGGGGAGTTCCTACAATGAGCAGTTCTTC

V gene: TRBV20-1
D gene: TRBD2
clone size: many
J gene: TRBJ2-7
CDR3 protein: CSARLVAGAVSYEQYF
CDR3 DNA: TGCAGTGCTAGACTAGTAGCGGGAGCTGTGTCCTACGAGCAGTACTTC

V gene: TRBV5-1
D gene: .
clone size: few
J gene: TRBJ1-2
CDR3 protein: CASSSSEANYGYTF
CDR3 DNA: TGCGCCAGCAGCAGTTCGGAGGCTAACTATGGCTACACCTTC

V gene: TRBV3-1
D gene: TRBD2
clone size: many
J gene: TRBJ2-3
CDR3 protein: CASSQTGGSTDTQYF
CDR3 DNA: TGTGCCAGCAGCCAGACGGGGGGTAGCACAGATACGCAGTATTTT

V gene: TRBV11-2
D gene: TRBD1
clone size: .
J gene: TRBJ2-3
CDR3 protein: CASSPIRDRGTDTQYF
CDR3 DNA: TGTGCCAGCAGCCCGATCCGGGACAGGGGCACAGATACGCAGTATTTT

V gene: TRBV7-9
D gene: TRBD2
clone size: few
J gene: TRBJ2-5
CDR3 protein: CASSSRLAGLWAQYF
CDR3 DNA: TGTGCCAGCAGCTCAAGACTAGCGGGGTTGTGGGCCCAGTACTTC

V gene: TRBV2
D gene: TRBD2
clone size: .
J gene: TRBJ2-7
CDR3 protein: CASSGSAGGYEQYF
CDR3 DNA: TGTGCCAGCAGTGGTTCGGCGGGAGGGTACGAGCAGTACTTC

V gene: TRBV6-6
D gene: .
clone size: many
J gene: TRBJ1-1
CDR3 protein: CASSSGDNTEAFF
CDR3 DNA: TGTGCCAGCAGTTCTGGGGATAACACTGAAGCTTTCTTT